The sequence of this T cell receptor (beta chain) was determined in a study of shared clonotypes between healthy human individuals. Across the whole study: A couple of female and a few male donors aged 18 to 49 were enrolled.

A deep-level run was used for the assay. The table came from immunoSEQ multiplex PCR; TCRdb's copy has only in-frame clones and leaves some out. The sample holds about half a million clones, roughly 80% seen once. J gave up 3 bases and V 6 bases, and 7 bases lay outside the gene matches. Germline loops: CDR1 SQVTM, CDR2 ANQGSEA. This CDR3 region has 13 residues. With regard to this clone: The antigen remains unidentified.

Broader study findings: Researchers sampled only blood; tissue repertoires likely differ.

The chain employs TRBV29-1 and TRBJ1-1, with 7 bases identical to TRBD1. The sequenced sample was PBMCs. The source of this sequence is a woman aged 40 to 55 in good health. Some clones in this sample may be carry-over from other donors' samples. The CDR3 reads CSVEGQLYTEAFF. The CDR3 region has the DNA TGCAGCGTGGAGGGACAGCTATACACTGAAGCTTTCTTT.